The 23 T cell receptor beta chains given below trace back to one sample, sequenced in a study of tumor-infiltrating lymphocytes in primary liver carcinoma. Production of TCR beta cDNA used around 460 ng total RNA together with a constant-region primer. A slightly modified ARM-PCR protocol with three nested multiplex PCR rounds produced these TCR beta libraries. A C-beta reverse primer was combined with TRBV1-TRBV30 forward primers in the first two PCR rounds, and each round had about 10 cycles. TCRdb re-called the multiplex PCR reads with MiXCR, one entry per CDR3 protein. The sample shows fewer than 85,000 distinct CDR3 sequences, roughly 69% of them seen only once. Without any cell sorting, roughly 20-32 mg of bulk tissue yielded co-extracted RNA and DNA. The sample was tumor-adjacent normal liver tissue. The receptors here all came from a man in his forties or fifties with primary liver carcinoma and hepatitis B virus infection.

This chain links TRBV11-2 with TRBJ2-3; 7 bases match TRBD2. The germline V gene has CDR1 SGHAT and CDR2 FQNNGV. With V trimmed by 2 bases and J by 2 bases, 7 bases remained unmatched. The length of the CDR3 is 16 residues. The DNA of the CDR3 is TGTGCCAGCAGCTTACAAGCGGGATTCAACACAGATACGCAGTATTTT. It is translated as CASSLQAGFNTDTQYF.

Remarks on this clonotype: The junction departs from germline at one end; a sequencing error may be responsible. The rearrangement joins TRBV11-2 to TRBJ2-7, with a weak D call TRBD2 (6 bases). Germline loops: CDR1 SGHAT, CDR2 FQNNGV. This CDR3 region has 15 residues. CDR3 amino acids: CTSNLTRGLNYEQYF. DNA of the CDR3: TGTACCAGCAACCTGACCCGGGGACTGAACTACGAGCAGTACTTC.

Notes on this clonotype: The CDR3 does not close with the conserved phenylalanine or tryptophan, likely indicating a read error. The DNA is left out, because the CDR3 cannot be placed on it with certainty; the CDR3 is given as TCRdb lists it. The V gene is TRBV5-6, the J gene TRBJ2-2. The CDR3 adds up to 14 amino acids, both ends counted. Germline lookup yields CDR1 SGHDT and CDR2 YYEEEE. CDR3 sequence: CASSPKWNTGELLL.

A note on this clonotype: At one end the junction does not follow the germline gene, possibly because of a read error. The chain has TRBV20-1 and TRBJ1-5, with unresolved D. Germline lookup yields CDR1 DFQATT and CDR2 SNEGSKA (reference sequence). The CDR3 length is 14 residues. CDR3 in DNA: TGCAGCGCTAGTAACTGGAGCCGAAATCAGCCCCAGCATTTT. It is translated as CSASNWSRNQPQHF.

This clonotype was observed many times. The chain recombines TRBV29-1 with TRBJ2-2; D gene ambiguous. The CDR3 covers 12 residues. Trimming left V 5 bases short and J 2 bases short, with 6 bases between. Germline V gives CDR1 SQVTM, CDR2 ANQGSEA. DNA of the CDR3: TGCAGCGTTATGGGTAACACCGGGGAGCTGTTTTTT. As protein: CSVMGNTGELFF.

Concerning this clonotype: A much larger clone lies a single base off, so this may be a read error. This chain links TRBV6-2 or TRBV6-3 with TRBJ1-2; D remains unclear. This CDR3 has 13 amino acids. CDR1 is MNHEY, CDR2 SVGEGT, per germline. The CDR3 region is CASSPRSGYDYTF. In DNA, the CDR3 is TGTGCCAGCAGCCCCCGGAGCGGCTATGACTACACCTTC.

Notes on this clonotype: Lacking the conserved final phenylalanine or tryptophan, this CDR3 likely reflects a read error. This chain joins TRBV2 and TRBJ2-1, with TRBD1 matching over 8 bases. This CDR3 is 17 amino acids long. Germline CDR1 SNHLY, CDR2 FYNNEI. The CDR3 sequence is CAGSLFRTGRSNNEQFL. CDR3 DNA sequence: TGTGCCGGCAGCTTATTTAGGACAGGGAGATCTAACAATGAGCAGTTCCTC.

This chain uses TRBV14 with TRBJ1-1; a weak D match, TRBD1 (6 bases). V was clipped by 4 bases and J by 5 bases, with 17 bases between them. There are 15 residues in the CDR3. Germline CDR1 reads SGHDN; CDR2 reads FVKESK. In DNA form, the CDR3 reads TGTGCCAGCAGCCGTCGAGTGGGGGCTGAGACTGAAGCTTTCTTT. It translates to CASSRRVGAETEAFF.

Judged by abundance, this clonotype is medium-sized. Written as DNA, the CDR3 is TGTGCCAGCAGCCCACAGACCCTGCCAGATACGCAGTATTTT. Its translation is CASSPQTLPDTQYF. V is TRBV11-2 and J is TRBJ2-3; D unresolved. Per the germline V gene, CDR1 is SGHAT and CDR2 is FQNNGV. The length of the CDR3 is 14 residues. V dropped 5 bases and J dropped 4 bases, with 13 bases sitting between them.

Turning to this clonotype: This may be a read error, as it is one base from a much larger clone. Since the CDR3 does not end with the conserved phenylalanine or tryptophan, this likely comes from a read error. This sequence joins TRBV4-2 and TRBJ1-1; tentatively, D is TRBD1 (5 bases). This CDR3 has 15 amino acids. V shed 4 bases and J shed 2 bases, with 14 bases lying between them. The germline V gene has CDR1 LGHNA and CDR2 YNFKEQ. In nucleotides, the CDR3 is TGTGCCAGCAGCCGGATGGACAAGGAAAACACTGAAGCTTTCTCT. Translation: CASSRMDKENTEAFS.

As regards this clonotype: The junction shows a germline mismatch at one end, possibly a read error. V is TRBV12-5 and J is TRBJ2-1, with no clear D. CDR3 length equals 13 residues. CDR1 is LGHNT and CDR2 is FRNRAP in the germline V gene. This CDR3 is CASGPRHSNEQLF. The DNA of the CDR3 is TGTGCTAGTGGTCCCCGTCACTCCAATGAGCAGCTCTTC.

The chain employs TRBV4-1 and TRBJ1-1; 7 bases map to TRBD1. The CDR3 length is 16 residues. Per the germline V gene, CDR1 is MGHRA and CDR2 is YSYEKL. V was pared by 2 bases and J by 8 bases, with 14 bases of the junction left unmatched. The CDR3 DNA is TGCGCCAGCAGCCAAAAAGGGGGCATACAGTGGACCGAAGCTTTCTTT. Its protein is CASSQKGGIQWTEAFF.

The chain joins TRBV6-1 to TRBJ2-5; the D gene is possibly TRBD2 (7 bases). Trimming stripped 0 bases from V and 3 bases from J, with 17 bases between. Germline CDR1 MNHNS, CDR2 SASEGT. The CDR3 length is 17 residues. CDR3 sequence (DNA): TGTGCCAGCAGTGAAGCATCCGGGGGGCAACAGGAAGAGACCCAGTACTTC. This gives the protein CASSEASGGQQEETQYF.

As for this clonotype: A read error may explain this, as a much larger clone is one base away. The rearrangement links TRBV30 to TRBJ2-5; D not certain. The DNA end lines up better with TRBJ2-7; the J call may be wrong. The germline gives CDR1 GTSNPN, CDR2 SVGIG (reference sequence). The CDR3 has 13 residues. The CDR3 region has the DNA TGTGCCTGGAGTTCGGACGCACCAAGCGAGCAGTACTTC. It translates to CAWSSDAPSEQYF.

Worth noting for this clonotype: The junction departs from germline at one end; a sequencing error may be responsible. This chain connects TRBV28 to TRBJ2-3; TRBD2 is a possible D gene (6 bases). Germline CDR1 is MDHEN and CDR2 is SYDVKM. The CDR3 is made up of 17 amino acids. CDR3 DNA: TGTGCCAGCACGATAGGGAGGCCTAGCAAAGACACAGATATGCAGTATTTT. Amino acids: CASTIGRPSKDTDMQYF.

To note about this clonotype: Its ends do not fully match the called genes, so a read error is possible. The gene calls are TRBV6-5 and TRBJ1-2; possible D gene TRBD1, 5 bases. Germline V CDR1 and CDR2: MNHEY, SVGAGI. The CDR3 totals 14 residues. CDR3 amino acids: CASSSPGQDYGYTF. The CDR3 nucleotides are TGTGCCAGCAGTTCTCCGGGGCAGGACTATGGCTATACCTTC.

About this clonotype: This could be a read error, since a much larger clone is one nucleotide away. The V and J genes are TRBV10-2 and TRBJ1-2; D remains unclear. Trimming removed 5 bases at V and 3 bases at J, with 10 bases between. The CDR3 length is 13 residues. Looked up from germline, CDR1 is WSHSY and CDR2 is SAAADI. The CDR3 reads CASSFLMDYGYTF. In nucleotides, the CDR3 is TGCGCCAGCAGTTTCCTAATGGACTATGGCTACACCTTC.

This clonotype was seen only a few times. This may be a read error: a much more frequent sequence differs by one nucleotide. The chain has TRBV12-3 or TRBV12-4 and TRBJ2-5, with D possibly TRBD1 on 6 matching bases. V was shortened by 3 bases and J by 6 bases, with 11 bases between the two germline ends. This CDR3 contains 13 residues. The CDR3 DNA reads TGTGCCAGCAGTTTGGTGCAGGGGAAGACCCAGTACTTC. Translated, it gives CASSLVQGKTQYF.

Concerning this clonotype: An end of the junction differs from the germline gene, which may be a read error. The chain carries TRBV7-8 and TRBJ2-1; possibly TRBD2 for D (5 bases). The CDR3 has 18 amino acids. Germline lookup yields CDR1 SGHVS and CDR2 FQNEAQ. This chain's CDR3 is CASSPLGGSALSYNEQLF. The CDR3 DNA reads TGTGCCAGCAGCCCGCTTGGAGGCTCAGCGCTTTCCTACAATGAGCAGTTGTTC.

At least ten counts were recorded for this clonotype. J is TRBJ2-7 and V is TRBV11-1, with D possibly being TRBD1 (5 bases). Per germline, CDR1 SGHAT and CDR2 FQDESV (reference sequence). The CDR3 totals 16 residues. Deletions cut 5 bases from V and 7 bases from J, with 24 bases between. The CDR3 DNA reads TGTGCCAGCAGCCTGCGCGTCAGGGCGTCCCTGGGGGAGCAGTACTTC. This encodes CASSLRVRASLGEQYF.

As regards this clonotype: Compared with germline, one end of the junction differs, possibly owing to a read error. The chain couples TRBV11-2 to TRBJ2-7, with D tentatively TRBD1 (6 bases). The CDR3 has 15 amino acids. Germline values: CDR1 SGHAT, CDR2 FQNNGV. This CDR3 reads CVSSYSTGCSYEQYF. CDR3 DNA sequence: TGTGTCAGCAGCTATAGCACAGGGTGCTCCTACGAGCAGTACTTC.

This clonotype has just a few counts. This may stem from a read error, because a much larger clone lies one nucleotide away. The chain employs TRBV5-6 and TRBJ2-1; D unclear. Germline V gives CDR1 SGHDT, CDR2 YYEEEE. The CDR3 spans 14 residues. The CDR3 spells CASSLEGFNNEQLF. The CDR3 DNA reads as TGTGCCAGCAGCTTGGAAGGATTCAACAATGAGCAGCTCTTC.

Notes on this clonotype: This CDR3 fails to terminate in the conserved phenylalanine or tryptophan, so it likely reflects a read error. The DNA is omitted, as the CDR3 cannot be located on it reliably, and the CDR3 follows TCRdb's listing. The gene calls are TRBV12-3 or TRBV12-4 and TRBJ2-7; no DNA check was done on the table's D call, TRBD2. The CDR3 length equals 18 residues, ends included. The CDR3 reads CASTELAGGPSLVYEQYY.